This entry features one TCR beta chain sequence. The sample belongs to a study of blood T cell repertoires in COVID-19. Study information: COVID-19 samples from acute and convalescent phases originated in the United States, Italy and Spain. PBMCs, B-cell-depleted T cells, or T cells were the source of the cDNA or gDNA that made up the material.

J was trimmed by 6 bases and V by 3 bases; bases with no gene match: 7. The V gene's germline CDR1 is LGHNA and CDR2 YSLEER. This CDR3 has 15 amino acids. Per the original data handling: Reference gene primers were amplified, and this amplification served to estimate nucleated cell counts. Assay: immunoSEQ multiplex PCR; the TCRdb copy retains only in-frame clones and omits some. Clone size and the V and J calls come from that table; the DNA yielded D and trimming. The table records about 300,000 clones, around 85% of them present only once. Material: peripheral blood. This clonotype was sampled from a human donor with COVID-19, enrolled during active disease. The donor label of this sample is uncertain. The chain has TRBV4-3 and TRBJ2-1, with 8 bases identical to TRBD2. CDR3 nucleotides: TGCGCCAGCAGCCAGCTCAGCGGGGGATTCAATGAGCAGTTCTTC. Its protein is CASSQLSGGFNEQFF.